This passage covers 31 T cell receptor beta chains from one sample sequenced in a study of T-cell reconstitution after alpha-beta-depleted transplantation in children. Researchers prepared the TCRbeta library using unique molecular identifiers, the study reports. TCRdb called the PCR reads again in MiXCR, with one record for every CDR3 protein. Of hundreds of thousands of distinct CDR3 sequences in the sample, approximately 12% were seen once. The material was PBMCs, mostly from graft donor cells, obtained 360 days after TCRalphabeta/CD19-depleted stem cell transplant. All receptors derive from a male patient between 5 and 17 years old who had a stem cell transplant for acute myeloid leukemia, so the T cells may come from the graft donor.

There are many counts of this clonotype. V usage is TRBV2 and J usage is TRBJ2-7; 10 bases agree with TRBD2. Germline CDR1 and CDR2: SNHLY and FYNNEI. With V trimmed by 7 bases and J by 7 bases, 10 bases remained unmatched. The CDR3 contains 14 residues. The DNA for the CDR3 is TGTGCCAGCATTGGACTAGCGGTCTCGGGGGAGCAGTACTTC. Its translation: CASIGLAVSGEQYF. The full variable domain, in which reference TRBV2 and TRBJ2-7 provide the parts outside the CDR3, is EPEVTQTPSHQVTQMGQEVILRCVPISNHLYFYWYRQILGQKVEFLVSFYNNEISEKSEIFDDQFSVERPDGSNFTLKIRSTKLEDSAMYFCASIGLAVSGEQYFGPGTRLTVT.

This clonotype has at least ten counts. This chain uses TRBV5-1 with TRBJ2-7; no reliable D call. The V end lost 4 bases, the J end lost 7 bases, and 9 bases lay between the germline ends. CDR1 is SGHRS, CDR2 YFSETQ, per germline. This CDR3 contains 11 residues. The CDR3 nucleotides are TGCGCCAGCAGCCTCATGGGGGAGCAGTACTTC. Translating gives CASSLMGEQYF.

This clonotype appeared a few times. J is TRBJ2-1 and V is TRBV29-1; D is unclear. V was cut by 3 bases and J by 0 bases, with 6 bases left in between. The germline CDR1 and CDR2 sequences are SQVTM and ANQGSEA. CDR3 length: 13 amino acids. This CDR3 is CSVDQTSYNEQFF. The CDR3, as DNA: TGCAGCGTTGACCAGACCTCCTACAATGAGCAGTTCTTC.

V is TRBV28 and J is TRBJ2-3; the D is unclear. Trimming took 2 bases from V and 0 from J, leaving 24 bases between them. Germline CDR1 is MDHEN and CDR2 is SYDVKM. The CDR3 is 20 residues long. The CDR3 DNA follows: TGTGCCAGCAGTTTACGCCCCCCCTCCAGTCCCTATTCTAGCACAGATACGCAGTATTTT. Its translation is CASSLRPPSSPYSSTDTQYF.

The chain recombines TRBV5-1 with TRBJ2-2, with D unclear. The V gene lost 1 base and the J gene lost 2 bases, with 3 bases spanning the gap. The CDR3 spans 13 residues. Germline V gives CDR1 SGHRS, CDR2 YFSETQ. CDR3 residues: CASSLRNTGELFF. The DNA for the CDR3 is TGCGCCAGCAGCTTGCGAAACACCGGGGAGCTGTTTTTT.

The gene calls are TRBV28 and TRBJ1-2; 9 nucleotides line up with TRBD1. Trimming removed 6 bases from V and 1 base from J; junction bases left unmatched: 3. Germline CDR1 and CDR2: MDHEN and SYDVKM. The CDR3 loop spans 14 amino acids. CDR3 amino acids: CASSRDRVNYGYTF. The CDR3 DNA reads as TGTGCCAGCAGCCGGGACAGGGTTAACTATGGCTACACCTTC.

This clonotype was observed many times. This chain joins TRBV6-5 and TRBJ2-1; 8 bases match TRBD2. The germline V gene encodes CDR1 MNHEY and CDR2 SVGAGI. Trimming removed 4 bases from V and 1 base from J; junction bases left unmatched: 6. The length of the CDR3 is 16 residues. CDR3 sequence (DNA): TGTGCCAGCAGTTCCCTTGCGGGAGGATCCTACAATGAGCAGTTCTTC. Its protein product is CASSSLAGGSYNEQFF.

Many counts were recorded for this clonotype. The J gene is TRBJ2-3, the V gene TRBV6-2 or TRBV6-3; TRBD2 agrees at 12 bases. CDR3 length: 13 amino acids. Trimming took 6 bases from V and 15 from J; bases not matched to a gene: 10. Germline V gene sequence: CDR1 MNHEY, CDR2 SVGEGT. In DNA, the CDR3 is TGTGCCAGCAGGATTACTAGCGGGAGGAGCCAATATTTT. The encoded protein is CASRITSGRSQYF.

This clonotype was found a few times. The chain recombines TRBV7-3 with TRBJ2-3, with unresolved D. This CDR3 spans 13 amino acids. CDR1 and CDR2 from the germline V gene are SGHTA and FQGTGA. The V gene lost 5 bases and the J gene lost 4 bases, with 10 bases spanning the gap. The CDR3 reads CASSPPESDTQYF. CDR3 DNA: TGTGCCAGCAGCCCTCCGGAGTCAGATACGCAGTATTTT.

This clonotype was observed a few times. The V and J genes are TRBV4-3 and TRBJ2-7, with 7 bases identical to TRBD1. The V gene's germline CDR1 is LGHNA and CDR2 YSLEER. Trimming cost V 0 bases and J 4 bases; bases outside gene matches: 6. The CDR3 spans 15 residues. CDR3 sequence: CASSQEPGTAYEQYF. DNA for the CDR3: TGCGCCAGCAGCCAAGAGCCCGGGACAGCTTACGAGCAGTACTTC.

The rearrangement joins TRBV28 to TRBJ2-3; TRBD1 is a possible D gene (5 bases). The germline V and J ends were trimmed by 1 base and 1 base, with 27 bases remaining between them. The germline gives CDR1 MDHEN, CDR2 SYDVKM. This CDR3 is 21 amino acids long. In DNA form, the CDR3 reads TGTGCCAGCAGTTTATCTACGATTGGTGGCAGGGAAGGTGATGGCACAGATACGCAGTATTTT. This encodes CASSLSTIGGREGDGTDTQYF.

This clonotype was recorded many times. J is TRBJ2-2 and V is TRBV24-1; TRBD1 agrees at 9 bases. Germline lookup yields CDR1 KGHDR and CDR2 SFDVKD. The CDR3 runs to 15 residues. V shed 4 bases and J 6 bases; nucleotides not matched to a gene: 5. The chain's CDR3 is CATSERTGVAGELFF. The CDR3 bases are TGTGCCACCAGTGAGCGGACAGGGGTGGCCGGGGAGCTGTTTTTT.

The chain is built from TRBV3-1 and TRBJ1-2; D unclear. Germline V CDR1 and CDR2: LGHDT, YNNKEL (reference sequence). The CDR3 runs to 14 residues. The ends were cut back, 4 bases at V and 4 bases at J, with 13 bases in the middle. This CDR3 reads CASSLRRWVYGYTF. The CDR3, as DNA: TGTGCCAGCAGCCTTCGACGTTGGGTCTATGGCTACACCTTC. Based on the CDR3 plus reference TRBV3-1 and TRBJ1-2, the full variable domain is DTAVSQTPKYLVTQMGNDKSIKCEQNLGHDTMYWYKQDSKKFLKIMFSYNNKELIINETVPNRFSPKSPDKAHLNLHINSLELGDSAVYFCASSLRRWVYGYTFGSGTRLTVV.

J is TRBJ2-7 and V is TRBV18, with TRBD2 matching over 11 bases. The junction had 15 bases not matched to a gene; V was cut back by 5 bases and J by 3 bases. Germline CDR1 KGHSH, CDR2 LQKENI. CDR3 size: 18 residues. The CDR3 is CASSSRTSGQGTVYEQYF. For the CDR3, the DNA is TGTGCCAGCTCATCCCGGACTAGCGGGCAGGGAACGGTCTACGAGCAGTACTTC.

The chain combines TRBV1 with TRBJ2-1. TRBV1 is a pseudogene locus. The CDR3 is 15 amino acids. Here the CDR3 reads CTSSADGGRDNEQFF. CDR3 nucleotides: TGCACCAGCAGCGCCGACGGTGGAAGGGACAATGAGCAGTTCTTC.

This chain connects TRBV19 to TRBJ1-5; D gene ambiguous. The length of the CDR3 is 16 residues. CDR1 is LNHDA, CDR2 SQIVND, per germline (reference sequence). Trimming shortened V by 1 base and J by 3 bases, and 13 bases separated the two germline ends. CDR3: CASSIGGARINQPQHF. The CDR3 DNA sequence: TGTGCCAGTAGTATAGGTGGCGCCAGGATCAATCAGCCCCAGCATTTT.

This clonotype was found a few times. V and J are TRBV12-3 or TRBV12-4 and TRBJ2-1, with TRBD2 identical over 9 bases. V dropped 2 bases and J dropped 6; count of bases not matched to a gene: 5. This CDR3 comprises 15 residues. Written as DNA, the CDR3 is TGTGCCAGCAGTTTAATAGCGGGAGACCTCAATGAGCAGTTCTTC. Encoded protein: CASSLIAGDLNEQFF.

The chain carries TRBV7-3 and TRBJ2-1, with D tentatively TRBD1 (5 bases). Between the trimmed V and J ends, which lost 0 bases and 8 bases, there was a span of 14 bases. The germline CDR1 and CDR2 sequences are SGHTA and FQGTGA. There are 15 residues in the CDR3. CDR3 sequence reads: CASSLTGRVEYEQFF. DNA of the CDR3: TGTGCCAGCAGCTTAACAGGCAGGGTCGAGTATGAGCAGTTCTTC.

Ten or more counts support this clonotype. The chain recombines TRBV10-3 with TRBJ2-3; 8 positions match TRBD2. Germline CDR1 and CDR2: ENHRY and SYGVKD. CDR3 length equals 16 residues. The V and J ends lost 3 bases and 5 bases, in that order; junction bases with no gene match: 10. The DNA for the CDR3 is TGTGCCATCAGTGATTTTAGCGGGGAGATAATAGATACGCAGTATTTT. It encodes CAISDFSGEIIDTQYF.

This clonotype was found many times. The rearrangement uses TRBV20-1 and TRBJ2-5, with D possibly TRBD1 on 6 matching bases. Germline-derived CDR1 and CDR2 are DFQATT and SNEGSKA (reference sequence). V was clipped by 6 bases and J by 2 bases, with 13 bases between them. The CDR3 consists of 13 residues. The CDR3 loop is CSANRDVQETQYF. In nucleotides, the CDR3 is TGCAGTGCAAACAGGGACGTACAAGAGACCCAGTACTTC.

In this sample, this clonotype turned up a few times. The chain links TRBV29-1 to TRBJ2-7, with a tentative D call TRBD1 (6 bases). This CDR3 region has 13 residues. V was cut by 3 bases and J by 0 bases, with 9 bases left in between. The germline gives CDR1 SQVTM, CDR2 ANQGSEA. CDR3: CSVEDSVSYEQYF. CDR3 DNA: TGCAGCGTTGAGGACAGCGTCTCCTACGAGCAGTACTTC.

This clonotype was seen more than once but under ten times. The chain joins TRBV20-1 to TRBJ2-7, with D maybe TRBD1 (6 bases). V lost 3 bases and J lost 2, with 11 bases in between. The CDR3 extends over 13 amino acids. Germline lookup yields CDR1 DFQATT and CDR2 SNEGSKA (reference sequence). In DNA form, the CDR3 reads TGCAGTGCTAGTACAGGGAACCCCTACGAGCAGTACTTC. Protein: CSASTGNPYEQYF.

This clonotype was found many times. The chain employs TRBV28 and TRBJ2-4; 13 nucleotides match TRBD2. V dropped 5 bases and J dropped 0; count of bases not matched to a gene: 22. Germline V lookup: CDR1 MDHEN, CDR2 SYDVKM. The CDR3 covers 23 residues. DNA for the CDR3: TGTGCCAGCAGTCCCTCCGGGTGGACTAGCGGGAGCCGAATGGAGGTAGCCAAAAACATTCAGTACTTC. The encoded protein is CASSPSGWTSGSRMEVAKNIQYF.

This clonotype was seen more than once but under ten times. V gene TRBV12-3 or TRBV12-4 combines with J gene TRBJ2-3, with 14 bases aligning to TRBD2. The CDR3 is made up of 17 amino acids. Trimming took 4 bases from V and 1 from J; bases not matched to a gene: 4. CDR3 residues: CASSSTGLAGGTDTQYF. The CDR3 DNA sequence: TGTGCCAGCAGTTCCACGGGACTAGCGGGGGGCACAGATACGCAGTATTTT.

The chain recombines TRBV6-5 with TRBJ2-5; D is perhaps TRBD2 (6 bases). The V gene's germline CDR1 is MNHEY and CDR2 SVGAGI. The CDR3 loop spans 15 amino acids. V was shortened by 2 bases and J by 5 bases, with 15 bases between the two germline ends. CDR3 protein: CASSYRDLPGETQYF. CDR3 bases: TGTGCCAGCAGTTACCGGGACTTACCAGGGGAGACCCAGTACTTC.

CDR3 bases: TGTGCCAGCAGCTTAAGGAGCGGGAGGGTCGAGACCCAGTACTTC. Translation gives CASSLRSGRVETQYF. This sequence joins TRBV7-9 and TRBJ2-5; 10 positions match TRBD2. Trimming cost V 2 bases and J 5 bases; bases outside gene matches: 5. The CDR3 loop spans 15 amino acids. Germline V gives CDR1 SEHNR, CDR2 FQNEAQ (reference sequence).

The rearrangement uses TRBV18 and TRBJ1-5; tentatively, D is TRBD1 (5 bases). The V end was cut by 3 bases, the J end by 8 bases, with 11 bases between. In germline, CDR1 is KGHSH, CDR2 LQKENI. The CDR3 is 13 residues long. Here the CDR3 reads CASSPGPPEPQHF. CDR3 nucleotide sequence: TGTGCCAGCTCACCGGGGCCTCCAGAGCCCCAGCATTTT. Drawing the rest from reference TRBV18 and TRBJ1-5, the complete variable domain is NAGVMQNPRHLVRRRGQEARLRCSPMKGHSHVYWYRQLPEEGLKFMVYLQKENIIDESGMPKERFSAEFPKEGPSILRIQQVVRGDSAAYFCASSPGPPEPQHFGDGTRLSIL.

CDR3 sequence (DNA): TGTGCCAGCAGCGAAATCCCTACAGGGCAAGGCTACGAGCAGTACTTC. This codes for CASSEIPTGQGYEQYF. V is TRBV7-3 and J is TRBJ2-7; a possible D gene is TRBD1 (6 bases). The CDR3 is 16 amino acids. Per germline, CDR1 SGHTA and CDR2 FQGTGA. V gave up 5 bases and J gave up 3 bases, with 20 bases separating them.

This chain connects TRBV4-2 to TRBJ2-1; 7 nucleotides agree with TRBD2. V lost 4 bases, J lost 0 bases, and 6 bases stayed unmatched. Germline V CDR1 and CDR2: LGHNA, YNFKEQ. CDR3 length: 16 amino acids. CDR3 residues: CASSLPRGSSYNEQFF. The CDR3 region has the DNA TGTGCCAGCAGCCTGCCGCGCGGGAGCTCCTACAATGAGCAGTTCTTC.

This clonotype has at least ten counts. The rearrangement links TRBV6-2 or TRBV6-3 to TRBJ2-2; 9 nucleotides agree with TRBD2. The V gene end was trimmed by 6 bases and the J gene end by 2 bases; junction bases not matched to a gene: 7. Germline V gene data show CDR1 as MNHEY and CDR2 as SVGEGT. This CDR3 comprises 16 residues. CDR3 nucleotide sequence: TGTGCCAGCAGCCAGACTAGCGGCACTAACACCGGGGAGCTGTTTTTT. Protein: CASSQTSGTNTGELFF.

This clonotype has just a few counts. The gene calls are TRBV6-4 and TRBJ1-6; no clear D gene. Germline V lookup: CDR1 MRHNA, CDR2 SNTAGT. Trimming took off 6 bases at V and 10 bases at J, with 16 bases between the two ends. The CDR3 totals 14 residues. In nucleotides, the CDR3 is TGTGCCAGCAGCCTGGGAGGGCCCCGATCACCCCTCCACTTT. It yields the protein CASSLGGPRSPLHF.